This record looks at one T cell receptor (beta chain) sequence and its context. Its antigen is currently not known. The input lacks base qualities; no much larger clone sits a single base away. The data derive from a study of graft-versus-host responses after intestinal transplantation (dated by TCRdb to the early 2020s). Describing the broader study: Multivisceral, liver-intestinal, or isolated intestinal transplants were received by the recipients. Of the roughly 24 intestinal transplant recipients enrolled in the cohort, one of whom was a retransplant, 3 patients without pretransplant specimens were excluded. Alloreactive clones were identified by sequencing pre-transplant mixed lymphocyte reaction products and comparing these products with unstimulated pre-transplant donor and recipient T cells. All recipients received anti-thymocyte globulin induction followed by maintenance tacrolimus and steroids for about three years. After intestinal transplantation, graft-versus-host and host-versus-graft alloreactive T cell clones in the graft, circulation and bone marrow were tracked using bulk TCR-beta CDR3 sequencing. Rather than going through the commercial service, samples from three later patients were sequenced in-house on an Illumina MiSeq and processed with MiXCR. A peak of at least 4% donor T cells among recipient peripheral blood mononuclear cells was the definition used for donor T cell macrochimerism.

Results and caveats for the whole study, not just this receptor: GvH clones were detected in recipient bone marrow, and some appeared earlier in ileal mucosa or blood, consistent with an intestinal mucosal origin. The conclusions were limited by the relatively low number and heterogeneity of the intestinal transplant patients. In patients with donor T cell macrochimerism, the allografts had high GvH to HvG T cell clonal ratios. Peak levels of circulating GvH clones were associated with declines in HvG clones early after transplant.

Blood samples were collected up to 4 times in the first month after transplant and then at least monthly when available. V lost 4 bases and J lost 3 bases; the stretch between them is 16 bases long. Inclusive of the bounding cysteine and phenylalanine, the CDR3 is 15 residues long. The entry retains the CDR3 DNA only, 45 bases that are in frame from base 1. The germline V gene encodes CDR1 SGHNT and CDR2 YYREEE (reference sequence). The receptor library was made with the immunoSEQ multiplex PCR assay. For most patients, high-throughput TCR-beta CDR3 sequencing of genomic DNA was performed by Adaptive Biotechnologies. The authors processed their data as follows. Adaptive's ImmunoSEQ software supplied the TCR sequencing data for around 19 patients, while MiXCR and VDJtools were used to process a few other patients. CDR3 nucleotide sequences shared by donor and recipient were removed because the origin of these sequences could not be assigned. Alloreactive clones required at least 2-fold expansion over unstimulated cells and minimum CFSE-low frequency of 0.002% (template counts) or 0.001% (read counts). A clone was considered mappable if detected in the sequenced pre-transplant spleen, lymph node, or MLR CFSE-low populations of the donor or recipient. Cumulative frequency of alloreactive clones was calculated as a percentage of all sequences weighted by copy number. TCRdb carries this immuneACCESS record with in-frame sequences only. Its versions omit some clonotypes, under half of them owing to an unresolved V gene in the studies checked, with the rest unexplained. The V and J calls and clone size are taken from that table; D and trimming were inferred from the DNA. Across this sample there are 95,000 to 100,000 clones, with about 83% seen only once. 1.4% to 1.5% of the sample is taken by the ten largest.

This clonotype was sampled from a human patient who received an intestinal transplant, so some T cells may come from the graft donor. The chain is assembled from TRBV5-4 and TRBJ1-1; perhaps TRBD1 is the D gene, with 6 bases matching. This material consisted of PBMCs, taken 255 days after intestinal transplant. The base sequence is TGTGCCAGCAGCCTGAGCGGGGGCCGCCACACTGAAGCTTTCTTT. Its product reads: CASSLSGGRHTEAFF.